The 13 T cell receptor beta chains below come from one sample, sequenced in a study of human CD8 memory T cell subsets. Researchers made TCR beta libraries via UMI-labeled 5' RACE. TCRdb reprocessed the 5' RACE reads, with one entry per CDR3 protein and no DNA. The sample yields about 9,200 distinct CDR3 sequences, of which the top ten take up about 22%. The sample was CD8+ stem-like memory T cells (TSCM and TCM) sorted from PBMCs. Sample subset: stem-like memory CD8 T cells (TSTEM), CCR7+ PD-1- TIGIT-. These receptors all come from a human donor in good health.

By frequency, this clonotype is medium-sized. This CDR3 reads CASSQEGVTDSQNTEAFF. This rearrangement joins TRBV4-3 to TRBJ1-1; TCRdb's D call, TRBD1, is unchecked because there is no DNA. This CDR3 is 18 amino acids long. From germline, CDR1 is LGHNA and CDR2 YSLEER.

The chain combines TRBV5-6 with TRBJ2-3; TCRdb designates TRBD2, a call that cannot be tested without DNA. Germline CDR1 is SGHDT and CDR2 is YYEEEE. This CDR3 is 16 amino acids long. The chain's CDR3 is CASSLAPSGRTDTQYF.

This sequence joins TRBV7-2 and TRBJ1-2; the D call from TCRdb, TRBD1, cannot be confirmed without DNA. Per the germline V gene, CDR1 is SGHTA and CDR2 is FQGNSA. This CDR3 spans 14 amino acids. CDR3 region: CASSFIGTDYGYTF. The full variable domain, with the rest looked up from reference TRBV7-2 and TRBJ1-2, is GAGVSQSPSNKVTEKGKDVELRCDPISGHTALYWYRQSLGQGLEFLIYFQGNSAPDKSGLPSDRFSAERTGGSVSTLTIQRTQQEDSAVYLCASSFIGTDYGYTFGSGTRLTVV.

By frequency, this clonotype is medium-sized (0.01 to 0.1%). CDR3 sequence: CASSEQGWGDTEAFF. The rearrangement links TRBV28 to TRBJ1-1; TCRdb gives TRBD1 as the D gene, but with no DNA this cannot be confirmed. This CDR3 has 15 residues. The V gene's germline CDR1 is MDHEN and CDR2 SYDVKM.

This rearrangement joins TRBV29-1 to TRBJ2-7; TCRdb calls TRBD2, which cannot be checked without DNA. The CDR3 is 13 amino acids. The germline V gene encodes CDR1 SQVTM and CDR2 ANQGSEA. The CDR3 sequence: CSVIPSSEYEQYF.

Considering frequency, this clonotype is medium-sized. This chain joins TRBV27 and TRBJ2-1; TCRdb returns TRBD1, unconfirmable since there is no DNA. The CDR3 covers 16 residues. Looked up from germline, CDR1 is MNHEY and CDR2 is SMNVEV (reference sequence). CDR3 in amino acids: CASSLLLGTGYNEQFF.

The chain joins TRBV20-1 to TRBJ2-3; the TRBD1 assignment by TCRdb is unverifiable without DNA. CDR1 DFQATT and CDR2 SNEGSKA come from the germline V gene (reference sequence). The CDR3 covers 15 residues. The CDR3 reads CSARGAGTGADTQYF.

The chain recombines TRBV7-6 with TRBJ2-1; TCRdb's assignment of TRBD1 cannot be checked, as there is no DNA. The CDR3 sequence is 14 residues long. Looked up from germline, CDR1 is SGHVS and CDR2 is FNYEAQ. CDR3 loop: CASSPQGLKNEQFF. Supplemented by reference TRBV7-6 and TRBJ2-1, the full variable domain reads GAGVSQSPRYKVTKRGQDVALRCDPISGHVSLYWYRQALGQGPEFLTYFNYEAQQDKSGLPNDRFSAERPEGSISTLTIQRTEQRDSAMYRCASSPQGLKNEQFFGPGTRLTVL.

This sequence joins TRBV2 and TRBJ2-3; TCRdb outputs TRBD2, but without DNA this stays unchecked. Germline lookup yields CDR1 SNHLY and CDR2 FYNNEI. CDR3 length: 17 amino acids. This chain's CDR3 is CASSDGGLAGRTDTQYF.

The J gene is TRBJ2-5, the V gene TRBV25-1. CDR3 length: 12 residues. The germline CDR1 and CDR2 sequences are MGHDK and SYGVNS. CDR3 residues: CASGTRLETQYF.

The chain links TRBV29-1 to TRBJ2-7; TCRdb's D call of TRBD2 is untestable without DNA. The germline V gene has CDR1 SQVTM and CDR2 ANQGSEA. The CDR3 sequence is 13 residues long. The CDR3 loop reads CSARLAGNYEQYF.

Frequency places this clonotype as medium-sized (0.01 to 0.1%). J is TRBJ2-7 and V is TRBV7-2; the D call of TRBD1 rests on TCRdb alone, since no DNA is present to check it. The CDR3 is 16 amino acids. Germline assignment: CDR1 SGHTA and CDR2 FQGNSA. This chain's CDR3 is CASRPTGATYSYEQYF.

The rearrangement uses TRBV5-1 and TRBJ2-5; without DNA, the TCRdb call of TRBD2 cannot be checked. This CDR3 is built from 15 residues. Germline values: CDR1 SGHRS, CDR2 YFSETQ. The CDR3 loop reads CASSLKGRLAETQYF.